The TCR beta chain under discussion was sequenced for a study of PD-1 blockade in mismatch repair-deficient tumors. Study background: Enrolled about 2013-2016, patients had progressing, pretreated mismatch repair-deficient cancers of about a dozen types. The study, taken as a whole, reports: Tumor-resident clones, often absent from pretreatment blood, expanded after pembrolizumab and then contracted.

PCR or immunohistochemistry showed mismatch repair deficiency in every enrolled patient. TCR sequencing covered a few patients who responded to pembrolizumab. The CDR3 has 14 amino acids. Germline values: CDR1 SGHNT, CDR2 YYREEE (reference sequence). Trimming left V 4 bases short and J 1 base short, with 11 bases between. The repertoire was sequenced with immunoSEQ multiplex PCR; TCRdb's copy has only in-frame clones and lacks some. Of about 100,000 clones in the sample, over 65% were seen once. About this clone: The antigen is not known.

The clonotype was recovered from an adult with mismatch repair-deficient cancer. The input for sequencing was peripheral blood, taken less than 37 weeks after starting pembrolizumab. The gene calls are TRBV5-4 and TRBJ1-2; D is possibly TRBD1 (6 bases). The CDR3 here is CASSLGGRNYGYTF. In nucleotides, the CDR3 is TGTGCCAGCAGCCTCGGGGGGCGTAACTATGGCTACACCTTC.